This record covers a single TCR beta chain. The sample holds many counts of this clonotype. The clone's antigen remains unknown. No clone much larger than this one lies a single base away; base qualities are absent. The data stem from a study of spatial heterogeneity in lung cancer (dated by TCRdb to about 2019). Background for the entire study: Beta-chain transcripts were consistently detected in greater numbers than alpha-chain transcripts, which likely reflects a higher abundance of beta-chain transcripts. In the raw uncorrected reads, each unique combination of TCR and UMI appeared more than ten times on average. Both alpha and beta chains were TCR-sequenced in roughly 200 tumor regions, under 80 matched nontumor lung samples and some 50 PBMC samples obtained at surgery. The study quantitatively compared TCR alpha and beta repertoires across multiple tumor regions, matched nontumor lung and blood in non-small cell lung cancer. The study linked features of the TCR repertoire to counts of nonsynonymous mutations, which were determined by whole-exome sequencing of tumor tissue.

The time point label for this specimen denotes: sample taken at primary tumor resection. Donors were over 60 patients with early-stage, untreated non-small cell lung cancer from the lung TRACERx cohort. Without any cell sorting, TCR sequencing was performed on whole RNA extracted either from tumor and nontumor lung tissue or from cryopreserved PBMC samples. Only patients with enough RNA available from two or more tumor regions were chosen for TCR sequencing. A lung pathologist reviewed the tumor and adjacent nontumor lung specimens before the specimens were selected. The study at large found these results: Additional single-cell paired TCR alpha and beta sequencing was considered necessary to confirm, at a functional level, the hypothesis that regional TCRs recognize regional mutations.

The library was built by means of 5' RACE. Sequencing took place on a NextSeq 500. To allow correction of PCR and sequencing errors, the TCR library protocol tagged every TCR cDNA molecule with a unique molecular identifier. The paper's processing steps were these. TCR identification, UMI-based error correction and CDR3 extraction were all carried out with Decombinator tools. Expanded TCRs were defined as those above a frequency of 2 per 1,000, corresponding to the top 1% of the tumor frequency distribution. Renyi diversity was calculated using the R vegan package after each repertoire was subsampled 100 times to 5,000 TCRs. CDR3 similarity networks were constructed using string-kernel similarity of amino acid triplets, with links drawn between CDR3s whose pairwise similarity was above 0.82. The raw public reads went through TCRdb reprocessing: fastp at Q25, MiXCR clone calling, in-frame beta chains kept. Rows merge per CDR3 protein into single entries with the most common DNA and genes. The V and J calls shown here were made by TCRdb, not taken from the authors' results. Across this sample there are about 35,000 distinct CDR3 sequences, with approximately 3.1% seen only once. The ten top clones hold roughly 34% of the sample.

The V and J ends are trimmed by 5 bases and 7 bases, leaving 26 bases between them. CDR1 SEHNR and CDR2 FQNEAQ are derived from the germline V gene (reference sequence). Including the terminal cysteine and phenylalanine, the CDR3 comprises 17 residues. Only the CDR3 DNA is retained, 51 bases long and in frame from the first base. The receptor's source is a male donor with early-stage non-small cell lung cancer. The chain is made from TRBV7-9 and TRBJ2-5, with TRBD2 perhaps the D gene, on 7 matching bases. The starting material was normal lung tissue next to the tumor, obtained at surgery. The bases read TGTGCCAGCAGCCCCGTTCGGACAGACCGGGACTACACGACCCAGTACTTC. It is translated as CASSPVRTDRDYTTQYF.